The entry below gives a single TCR beta chain sequence along with its context. Produced via immunoSEQ multiplex PCR; TCRdb's table is partial and in-frame only. The table includes about 35,000 clones, more than 70% detected once. The CDR3 spans 15 residues. Germline V gene lookup returns CDR1 MNHEY and CDR2 SVGAGI. V was clipped by 3 bases and J by 4 bases, with 15 bases between them. This specimen comes from a study of blood T cell repertoires in COVID-19. Background on the study: Donors in the United States, Italy and Spain gave samples during acute or convalescent COVID-19.

The receptor comes from a human donor in a cohort sampled during active COVID-19. Sequenced material: peripheral blood. The chain joins TRBV6-5 to TRBJ2-5, with D unclear. This chain's CDR3 is CASSYAFLGGETQYF. CDR3 bases: TGTGCCAGCAGTTATGCCTTTCTCGGCGGAGAGACCCAGTACTTC.